This T cell receptor (beta chain) appears in the sequencing data of a study of Graves' ophthalmopathy and Graves' hyperthyroidism. Trimming cost V 2 bases and J 2 bases, with 7 bases left between them. The CDR3 runs 13 residues. Germline V gene data show CDR1 as SEHNR and CDR2 as FQNEAQ (reference sequence). Researchers took RNA transcripts and amplified TCR beta CDR3 regions from them. HTBI primers served in a first-round RT-PCR, which a second-round multiplex PCR followed. One entry per CDR3 protein results from TCRdb running MiXCR on the multiplex PCR reads. The repertoire holds approximately 210,000 distinct CDR3 sequences, less than 30% seen once, with 9.1% in the top ten. This clonotype showed up many times.

The clonotype was recovered from a man aged 50-59 years with Graves' ophthalmopathy. The sample was peripheral blood. The rearrangement uses TRBV7-9 and TRBJ2-7; D unresolved. In DNA form, the CDR3 reads TGTGCCAGCAGCTTATTTAGCACCTACGAGCAGTACTTC. Its protein is CASSLFSTYEQYF.